This T cell receptor (beta chain) was identified during a study of low-dose radiotherapy and immunotherapy resistance in tumors. Covering alpha and beta chains, TRAV- and TRBV-specific primers were used for the first-strand cDNA. For amplifying TCRs, the PCR ran for about 22 cycles with Phusion, which was used together with a constant-region primer and the adapter on the V primers. TCRdb used MiXCR to reprocess the reads, holding one entry per CDR3 protein. The sample records over 55,000 distinct CDR3 sequences, 31% being singletons. Time point of the sample: before trial treatment. The donors' regimen was nivolumab, ipilimumab, aspirin, low-dose cyclophosphamide and low-dose radiotherapy. Advanced solid tumors lacking tumor-infiltrating lymphocytes were present in eligible patients. The CDR3 length is 16 residues. The V end was cut by 4 bases, the J end by 1 base, with 15 bases between. Germline V CDR1 and CDR2: MGHRA, YSYEKL.

The clonotype comes from a female donor with ovarian cancer. J is TRBJ2-3 and V is TRBV4-1, with D maybe TRBD2 (6 bases). The starting material was PBMCs, obtained before treatment. The CDR3 spells CASSLGTGAGTDTQYF. DNA of the CDR3: TGCGCCAGCAGCCTTGGCACGGGAGCGGGCACAGATACGCAGTATTTT.